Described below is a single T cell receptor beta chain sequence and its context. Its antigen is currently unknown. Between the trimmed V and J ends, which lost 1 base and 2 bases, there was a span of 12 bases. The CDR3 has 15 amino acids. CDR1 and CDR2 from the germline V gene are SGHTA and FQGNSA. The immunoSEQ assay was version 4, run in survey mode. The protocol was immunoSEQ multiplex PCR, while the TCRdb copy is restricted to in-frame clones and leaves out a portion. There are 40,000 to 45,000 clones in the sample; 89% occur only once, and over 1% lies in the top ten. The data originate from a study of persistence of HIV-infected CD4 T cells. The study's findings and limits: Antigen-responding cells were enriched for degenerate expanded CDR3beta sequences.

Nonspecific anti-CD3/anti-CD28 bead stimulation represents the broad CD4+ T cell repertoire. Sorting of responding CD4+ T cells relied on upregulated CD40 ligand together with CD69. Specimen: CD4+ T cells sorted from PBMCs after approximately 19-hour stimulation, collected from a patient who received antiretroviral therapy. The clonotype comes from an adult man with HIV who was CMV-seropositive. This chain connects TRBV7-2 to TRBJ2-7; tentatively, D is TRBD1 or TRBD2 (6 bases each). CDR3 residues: CASSLGTGAAYEQYF. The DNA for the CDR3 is TGTGCCAGCAGCTTAGGTACGGGGGCTGCCTACGAGCAGTACTTC.